A single sample gave rise to the 32 T cell receptor beta chains below, sequenced in a study of control samples from healthy donors and cancer patients. Generated by immunoSEQ multiplex PCR, the TCRdb table keeps only in-frame clones and is missing some. The table includes some 130,000 clones, approximately 90% detected once. The specimen was blood. The receptors stem from a woman in her twenties or thirties in good health.

V gene TRBV15 combines with J gene TRBJ2-5; 7 nucleotides align to TRBD2. The germline V gene encodes CDR1 LNHNV and CDR2 YYDKDF (reference sequence). Trimming took 3 bases from V and 1 from J; bases not matched to a gene: 5. CDR3 length: 15 residues. CDR3 bases: TGTGCCACCAGCAGGGGGGGGTTGGGCCAAGAGACCCAGTACTTC. It translates to CATSRGGLGQETQYF.

The chain couples TRBV28 to TRBJ1-5, with D hard to call. Per germline, CDR1 MDHEN and CDR2 SYDVKM. The CDR3 is made up of 12 amino acids. The V and J ends lost 7 bases and 7 bases respectively, with 11 bases between them. DNA of the CDR3: TGTGCCAGCACCATACCCCAGCAGCCCCAGCATTTT. Its protein is CASTIPQQPQHF. The whole variable domain, remainder taken from reference TRBV28 and TRBJ1-5, is DVKVTQSSRYLVKRTGEKVFLECVQDMDHENMFWYRQDPGLGLRLIYFSYDVKMKEKGDIPEGYSVSREKKERFSLILESASTNQTSMYLCASTIPQQPQHFGDGTRLSIL.

Only one count was recorded for this clone. The gene calls are TRBV4-1 and TRBJ2-1; D may be TRBD2 (5 bases). Trimming shortened V by 0 bases and J by 10 bases, and 10 bases separated the two germline ends. In germline, CDR1 is MGHRA, CDR2 YSYEKL. The CDR3 loop spans 13 amino acids. Here the CDR3 DNA reads TGCGCCAGCAGCCAAGATGCTTGGAGGGAGCAGTTCTTC. As protein: CASSQDAWREQFF.

This clone appeared a single time. V usage is TRBV19 and J usage is TRBJ1-2; D is ambiguous. Germline CDR1 reads LNHDA; CDR2 reads SQIVND (reference sequence). Trimming shortened V by 6 bases and J by 7 bases, and 15 bases separated the two germline ends. CDR3 length: 13 amino acids. CDR3 amino acids: CASSTGESGGYTF. In DNA form, the CDR3 reads TGTGCCAGTAGCACCGGGGAATCGGGTGGCTACACCTTC.

This chain uses TRBV27 with TRBJ2-7; perhaps TRBD1 as D (6 bases). V lost 4 bases and J 5 bases, leaving 15 bases between the germline ends. CDR1 is MNHEY, CDR2 SMNVEV, per germline (reference sequence). The CDR3 sequence is 14 residues long. Here the CDR3 reads CASSSRSRGHEQYF. In DNA form, the CDR3 reads TGTGCCAGCAGTTCCCGCTCCAGGGGCCACGAGCAGTACTTC.

The V call is TRBV28, the J call TRBJ2-6; 9 nucleotides line up with TRBD1. With 9 bases clipped from V and 1 base from J, the junction kept 13 bases outside the gene matches. Germline CDR1 is MDHEN and CDR2 is SYDVKM. The CDR3 totals 18 residues. CDR3 region: CASTGGGQGISGANVLTF. In DNA form, the CDR3 reads TGTGCCAGTACTGGGGGGGGACAGGGAATTTCTGGGGCCAACGTCCTGACTTTC.

The chain recombines TRBV6-5 with TRBJ1-2; TRBD1 might be the D (5 bases). There are 14 residues in the CDR3. V was cut by 6 bases and J by 6 bases, with 17 bases left in between. Germline V gene sequence: CDR1 MNHEY, CDR2 SVGAGI. The CDR3 loop is CASRVNAGEHGYTF. CDR3 sequence (DNA): TGTGCCAGCAGGGTCAATGCGGGGGAACATGGCTACACCTTC.

The chain couples TRBV6-1 to TRBJ1-4; D call uncertain. CDR3 length equals 15 residues. In germline, CDR1 is MNHNS, CDR2 SASEGT. The germline V and J ends were trimmed by 2 bases and 2 bases, with 9 bases remaining between them. The CDR3 region is CASSETRWTNEKLFF. The CDR3 DNA is TGTGCCAGCAGTGAAACTAGGTGGACTAATGAAAAACTGTTTTTT.

The J gene is TRBJ2-1, the V gene TRBV30; a weak D match, TRBD2 (6 bases). Germline loops: CDR1 GTSNPN, CDR2 SVGIG (reference sequence). V was cut by 3 bases and J by 10 bases, with 16 bases left in between. This CDR3 has 13 residues. The CDR3 loop is CAWRATSRTEQFF. The CDR3 bases are TGTGCCTGGAGAGCTACTAGCAGAACAGAGCAGTTCTTC.

This clone was seen more than once but under ten times. The genes are TRBV9 and TRBJ2-1; 13 bases align to TRBD2. The CDR3 has 16 residues. The germline V gene has CDR1 SGDLS and CDR2 YYNGEE. V dropped 3 bases and J dropped 9; count of bases not matched to a gene: 9. Here the CDR3 reads CASSATSGRAHSEQFF. The DNA of the CDR3 is TGTGCCAGCAGCGCTACTAGCGGGAGGGCCCATAGTGAGCAGTTCTTC.

This chain uses TRBV5-4 with TRBJ2-5; D possibly corresponds to TRBD2 (6 bases). V lost 0 bases and J lost 5, with 11 bases in between. There are 14 residues in the CDR3. Germline-derived CDR1 and CDR2 are SGHNT and YYREEE (reference sequence). CDR3 sequence (DNA): TGTGCCAGCAGCTTGGTGGCGGGACCGGAGACCCAGTACTTC. It encodes CASSLVAGPETQYF.

V is TRBV30 and J is TRBJ1-6; D is perhaps TRBD1 (5 bases). This CDR3 is built from 12 residues. The V end lost 5 bases, the J end lost 14 bases, and 16 bases lay between the germline ends. CDR1 is GTSNPN and CDR2 is SVGIG in the germline V gene (reference sequence). This chain's CDR3 is CAWDVGPSALHF. For the CDR3, the DNA is TGTGCCTGGGACGTGGGGCCCTCGGCCCTCCACTTT.

This chain connects TRBV4-2 to TRBJ1-5; no reliable D call. Per the germline V gene, CDR1 is LGHNA and CDR2 is YNFKEQ. The CDR3 has 14 amino acids. Trimming took 1 base from V and 4 from J, leaving 8 bases between them. The chain's CDR3 is CASSQVVGNQPQHF. CDR3 nucleotides: TGTGCCAGCAGCCAAGTGGTCGGTAATCAGCCCCAGCATTTT.

This rearrangement joins TRBV2 to TRBJ2-7; 10 bases fit TRBD1. CDR3 length: 13 residues. The V segment lost 7 bases and the J segment 5 bases; nucleotides outside the gene matches: 5. The germline CDR1 and CDR2 sequences are SNHLY and FYNNEI. The CDR3 DNA follows: TGTGCCAGCACCCCGGGACAGGGGAACGAGCAGTACTTC. This codes for CASTPGQGNEQYF.

The chain joins TRBV12-3 or TRBV12-4 to TRBJ2-1; 7 bases align to TRBD2. CDR3 length equals 13 residues. Trimming took 6 bases from V and 15 from J; bases not matched to a gene: 14. CDR3 region: CASSRSSGGVWFF. The CDR3 nucleotides are TGTGCCAGCAGCCGTAGTTCGGGGGGAGTTTGGTTCTTC.

The rearrangement joins TRBV5-4 to TRBJ2-1; no definite D call. V dropped 1 base and J dropped 0 bases, with 8 bases sitting between them. The germline gives CDR1 SGHNT, CDR2 YYREEE (reference sequence). The CDR3 is made up of 15 amino acids. Written as DNA, the CDR3 is TGTGCCAGCAGCTTGTATCCGGACTCCTACAATGAGCAGTTCTTC. This sequence encodes CASSLYPDSYNEQFF. Based on the CDR3 plus reference TRBV5-4 and TRBJ2-1, the full variable domain is ETGVTQSPTHLIKTRGQQVTLRCSSQSGHNTVSWYQQALGQGPQFIFQYYREEENGRGNFPPRFSGLQFPNYSSELNVNALELDDSALYLCASSLYPDSYNEQFFGPGTRLTVL.

This clone has a handful of counts. The chain employs TRBV7-8 and TRBJ1-6, with a weak D call TRBD1 (5 bases). V was shortened by 10 bases and J by 0 bases, with 10 bases between the two germline ends. This CDR3 is 14 amino acids long. The germline CDR1 and CDR2 sequences are SGHVS and FQNEAQ. CDR3 DNA sequence: TGTGCCAACGGGGGGGGCTCCTATAATTCACCCCTCCACTTT. Translating gives CANGGGSYNSPLHF.

V gene TRBV19 combines with J gene TRBJ2-1, with a possible D match to TRBD2 (5 bases). The V gene lost 5 bases and the J gene lost 4 bases, with 15 bases spanning the gap. This CDR3 is built from 15 residues. Germline values: CDR1 LNHDA, CDR2 SQIVND (reference sequence). The CDR3 spells CASSSVPPGYNEQFF. CDR3 DNA sequence: TGTGCCAGTAGTTCGGTCCCCCCGGGATACAATGAGCAGTTCTTC.

The CDR3 protein is CASSHRDRGQAFF. The CDR3 bases are TGTGCCAGCAGCCACCGGGACAGGGGGCAGGCTTTCTTT. The rearrangement links TRBV21-1 to TRBJ1-1; TRBD1, the D gene given by the table, was not confirmed from the DNA. TRBV21-1 is recorded as a pseudogene. CDR3 length equals 13 residues.

V gene TRBV11-2 combines with J gene TRBJ1-1; a weak D match, TRBD1 (6 bases). V was clipped by 2 bases and J by 1 base, with 11 bases between them. CDR3 size: 15 residues. Germline CDR1 is SGHAT and CDR2 is FQNNGV. The chain's CDR3 is CASSLLLQGNTEAFF. DNA of the CDR3: TGTGCCAGCAGCTTACTCCTACAGGGGAACACTGAAGCTTTCTTT. The whole variable domain, remainder taken from reference TRBV11-2 and TRBJ1-1, is EAGVAQSPRYKIIEKRQSVAFWCNPISGHATLYWYQQILGQGPKLLIQFQNNGVVDDSQLPKDRFSAERLKGVDSTLKIQPAKLEDSAVYLCASSLLLQGNTEAFFGQGTRLTVV.

The rearrangement uses TRBV7-2 and TRBJ1-2, with D unresolved. Germline CDR1 reads SGHTA; CDR2 reads FQGNSA. Trimming removed 2 bases from V and 5 bases from J, with 9 bases in between. The CDR3 contains 13 residues. The CDR3 DNA reads as TGTGCCAGCAGCTTATCGGAGGCGTATGGCTACACCTTC. Encoded protein: CASSLSEAYGYTF.

This clone was counted between two and nine times. J is TRBJ1-4 and V is TRBV5-5, with D possibly being TRBD1 (5 bases). CDR1 is SGHKS, CDR2 YYEKEE, per germline (reference sequence). The CDR3 runs 15 residues. Between the trimmed V and J ends, which lost 3 bases and 7 bases, there was a span of 16 bases. The CDR3 reads CASSSGAGKGEKLFF. Here the CDR3 DNA reads TGTGCCAGCAGCTCTGGGGCAGGGAAGGGTGAAAAACTGTTTTTT.

The chain carries TRBV19 and TRBJ2-5, with D possibly matching TRBD2 (7 bases). This CDR3 spans 15 amino acids. V was cut by 6 bases and J by 6 bases, with 20 bases left in between. CDR1 LNHDA and CDR2 SQIVND come from the germline V gene (reference sequence). DNA for the CDR3: TGTGCCAGTAGCCAGTTGGGGGGGGGCGCGAAGACCCAGTACTTC. Translation gives CASSQLGGGAKTQYF. The complete variable domain, with remaining parts taken from reference TRBV19 and TRBJ2-5, reads DGGITQSPKYLFRKEGQNVTLSCEQNLNHDAMYWYRQDPGQGLRLIYYSQIVNDFQKGDIAEGYSVSREKKESFPLTVTSAQKNPTAFYLCASSQLGGGAKTQYFGPGTRLLVL.

The chain recombines TRBV29-1 with TRBJ2-7; possibly TRBD1 or TRBD2 for D (6 bases each). The germline V and J ends were trimmed by 0 bases and 6 bases, with 9 bases remaining between them. Germline V lookup: CDR1 SQVTM, CDR2 ANQGSEA. This CDR3 contains 12 residues. CDR3 loop: CSVEETGAEQYF. The CDR3 DNA follows: TGCAGCGTTGAAGAGACGGGGGCCGAGCAGTACTTC.

V gene TRBV19 combines with J gene TRBJ1-5; no clear D gene. The ends were cut back, 3 bases at V and 0 bases at J, with 15 bases in the middle. Germline values: CDR1 LNHDA, CDR2 SQIVND (reference sequence). The CDR3 spans 17 residues. CDR3 in DNA: TGTGCCAGTAGTATGGGAAGCGGGGATTATAGCAATCAGCCCCAGCATTTT. It specifies CASSMGSGDYSNQPQHF.

This rearrangement joins TRBV7-3 to TRBJ2-2; maybe TRBD1 (6 bases). Germline lookup yields CDR1 SGHTA and CDR2 FQGTGA. The V end was cut by 5 bases, the J end by 6 bases, with 22 bases between. The CDR3 extends over 17 amino acids. This chain's CDR3 is CASSATTGSQSSGELFF. The CDR3 nucleotides read TGTGCCAGCAGCGCAACCACAGGGAGTCAATCATCCGGGGAGCTGTTTTTT.

The chain employs TRBV11-2 and TRBJ1-4; 7 positions match TRBD1. Germline V gives CDR1 SGHAT, CDR2 FQNNGV. The CDR3 spans 13 residues. V lost 5 bases and J lost 8; bases outside the gene matches: 5. Written as DNA, the CDR3 is TGTGCCAGCAGCCATGCAGGGGGGGAAAAACTGTTTTTT. Translating it yields CASSHAGGEKLFF.

The chain combines TRBV20-1 with TRBJ1-2; no reliable D call. Germline CDR1 DFQATT, CDR2 SNEGSKA (reference sequence). The CDR3 runs 9 residues. V was pared by 3 bases and J by 6 bases, with 2 bases between. The CDR3 DNA reads as TGCAGTGCTAGGAATGGCTACACCTTC. Encoded protein: CSARNGYTF.

J is TRBJ2-3 and V is TRBV19; 8 bases are shared with TRBD2. The V and J ends lost 3 bases and 4 bases, in that order; junction bases with no gene match: 9. The germline gives CDR1 LNHDA, CDR2 SQIVND (reference sequence). This CDR3 spans 16 amino acids. The CDR3 region is CASSILAGLGSDTQYF. CDR3 coding DNA: TGTGCCAGTAGTATCCTAGCGGGTCTCGGTTCAGATACGCAGTATTTT.

The V and J genes are TRBV5-4 and TRBJ2-7; 10 bases are shared with TRBD2. V dropped 3 bases and J dropped 0; count of bases not matched to a gene: 6. The CDR3 spans 16 residues. Germline CDR1 is SGHNT and CDR2 is YYREEE (reference sequence). The CDR3 region has the DNA TGTGCCAGCAGCTGGGCAGCGGGAGGGAGCTCCTACGAGCAGTACTTC. It encodes CASSWAAGGSSYEQYF.

The chain couples TRBV7-9 to TRBJ1-6; D is ambiguous. The length of the CDR3 is 13 residues. Germline V gene data show CDR1 as SEHNR and CDR2 as FQNEAQ (reference sequence). Trimming shortened V by 3 bases and J by 7 bases, and 7 bases separated the two germline ends. CDR3 bases: TGTGCCAGCAGCTTCCTCGGGAATTCACCCCTCCACTTT. It specifies CASSFLGNSPLHF.

CDR3 DNA sequence: TGTGCCAGCAGAGCGACTAGCGGGAGATTTAGCCACGAGCAGTACTTC. Translating it yields CASRATSGRFSHEQYF. The chain has TRBV5-5 and TRBJ2-7, with 12 positions matching TRBD2. The germline gives CDR1 SGHKS, CDR2 YYEKEE (reference sequence). This CDR3 has 16 amino acids. Unmatched junction bases numbered 11, after V lost 5 bases and J lost 5 bases.